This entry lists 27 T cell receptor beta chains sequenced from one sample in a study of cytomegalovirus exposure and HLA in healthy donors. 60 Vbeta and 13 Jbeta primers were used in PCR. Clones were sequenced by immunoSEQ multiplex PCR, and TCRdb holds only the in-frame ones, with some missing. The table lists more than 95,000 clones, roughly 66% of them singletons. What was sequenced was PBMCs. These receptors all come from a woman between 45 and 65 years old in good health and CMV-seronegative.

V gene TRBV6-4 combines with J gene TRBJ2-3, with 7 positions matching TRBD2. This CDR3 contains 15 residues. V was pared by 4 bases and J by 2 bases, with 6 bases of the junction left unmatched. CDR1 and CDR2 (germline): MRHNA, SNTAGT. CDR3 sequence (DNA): TGTGCCAGCAGTGTAGGGCTAGCGGCCACAGATACGCAGTATTTT. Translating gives CASSVGLAATDTQYF.

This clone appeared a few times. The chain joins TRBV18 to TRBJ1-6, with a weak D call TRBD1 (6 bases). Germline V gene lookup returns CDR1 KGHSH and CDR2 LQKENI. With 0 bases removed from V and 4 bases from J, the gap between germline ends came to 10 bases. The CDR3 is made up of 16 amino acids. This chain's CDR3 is CASSPPNQGYNSPLHF. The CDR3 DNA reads TGTGCCAGCTCACCACCCAACCAGGGGTATAATTCACCCCTCCACTTT.

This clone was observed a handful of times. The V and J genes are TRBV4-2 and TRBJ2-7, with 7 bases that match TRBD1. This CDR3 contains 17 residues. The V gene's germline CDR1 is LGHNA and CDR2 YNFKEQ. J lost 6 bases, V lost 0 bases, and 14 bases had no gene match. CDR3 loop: CASSQDRDDRAYGEQYF. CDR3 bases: TGTGCCAGCAGCCAAGATCGGGATGACAGGGCTTACGGCGAGCAGTACTTC.

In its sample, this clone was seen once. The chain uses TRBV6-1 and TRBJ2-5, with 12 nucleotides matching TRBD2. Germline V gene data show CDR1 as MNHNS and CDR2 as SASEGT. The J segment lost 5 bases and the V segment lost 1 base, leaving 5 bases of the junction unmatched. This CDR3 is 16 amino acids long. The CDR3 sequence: CASSEVLAGGLETQYF. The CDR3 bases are TGTGCCAGCAGTGAAGTGCTAGCGGGAGGGTTGGAGACCCAGTACTTC.

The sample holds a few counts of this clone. The CDR3 is CASSSLGGPRNTEAFF. The DNA of the CDR3 is TGCGCCAGCAGTTCCCTCGGGGGACCTCGGAACACTGAAGCTTTCTTT. The rearrangement joins TRBV4-1 to TRBJ1-1; maybe TRBD1 (5 bases). CDR3 size: 16 residues. Trimming stripped 6 bases from V and 1 base from J, with 18 bases between. CDR1 MGHRA and CDR2 YSYEKL come from the germline V gene.

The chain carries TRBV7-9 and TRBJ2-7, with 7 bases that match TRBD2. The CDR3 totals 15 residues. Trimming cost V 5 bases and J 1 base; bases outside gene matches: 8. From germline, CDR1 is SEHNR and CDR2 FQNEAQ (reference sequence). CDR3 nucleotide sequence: TGTGCCAGCAGCGAAGGGAGCGGGACTTCCTACGAGCAGTACTTC. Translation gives CASSEGSGTSYEQYF.

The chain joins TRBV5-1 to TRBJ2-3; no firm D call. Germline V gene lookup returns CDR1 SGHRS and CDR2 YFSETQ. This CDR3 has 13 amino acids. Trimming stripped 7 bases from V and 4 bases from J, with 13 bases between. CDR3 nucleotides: TGCGCCAGCCGCAACAGTGGATCAGATACGCAGTATTTT. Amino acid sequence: CASRNSGSDTQYF.

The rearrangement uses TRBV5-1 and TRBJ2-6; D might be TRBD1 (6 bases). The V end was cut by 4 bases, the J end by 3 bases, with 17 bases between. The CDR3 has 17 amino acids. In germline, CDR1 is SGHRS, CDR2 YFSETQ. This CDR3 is CASSTLGQSLGANVLTF. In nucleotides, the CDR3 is TGCGCCAGCAGCACCCTCGGACAGAGCCTTGGGGCCAACGTCCTGACTTTC.

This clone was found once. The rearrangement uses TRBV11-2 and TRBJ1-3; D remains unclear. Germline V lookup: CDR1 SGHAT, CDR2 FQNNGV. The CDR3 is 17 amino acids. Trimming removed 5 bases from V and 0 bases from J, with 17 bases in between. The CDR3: CASSISQESFSGNTIYF. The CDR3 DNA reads TGTGCCAGCAGCATTTCTCAAGAGTCCTTCTCTGGAAACACCATATATTTT.

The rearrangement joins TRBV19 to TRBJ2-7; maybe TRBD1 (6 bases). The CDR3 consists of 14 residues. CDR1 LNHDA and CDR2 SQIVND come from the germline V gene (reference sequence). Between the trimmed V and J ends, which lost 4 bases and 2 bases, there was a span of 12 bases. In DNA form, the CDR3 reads TGTGCCAGTAGTACCACAGGGATTGCCTACGAGCAGTACTTC. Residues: CASSTTGIAYEQYF.

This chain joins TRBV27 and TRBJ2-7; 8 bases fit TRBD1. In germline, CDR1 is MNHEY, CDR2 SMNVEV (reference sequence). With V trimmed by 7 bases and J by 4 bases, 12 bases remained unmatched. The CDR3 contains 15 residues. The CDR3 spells CASTGTGKGTYEQYF. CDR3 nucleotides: TGTGCCAGCACCGGGACAGGAAAGGGAACATACGAGCAGTACTTC.

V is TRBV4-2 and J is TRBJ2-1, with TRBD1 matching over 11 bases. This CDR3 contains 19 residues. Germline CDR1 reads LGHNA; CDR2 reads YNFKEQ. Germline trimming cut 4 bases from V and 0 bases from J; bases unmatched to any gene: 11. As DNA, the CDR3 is TGTGCCAGCAGCCGGGCCGGGACAGGGGGAAAGAGCTCCTACAATGAGCAGTTCTTC. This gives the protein CASSRAGTGGKSSYNEQFF.

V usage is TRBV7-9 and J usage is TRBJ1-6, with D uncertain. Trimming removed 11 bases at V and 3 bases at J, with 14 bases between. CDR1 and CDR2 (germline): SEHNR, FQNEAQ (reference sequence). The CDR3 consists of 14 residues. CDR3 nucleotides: TGTGCCGGGAGGGCTAAGGACTATAATTCACCCCTCCACTTT. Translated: CAGRAKDYNSPLHF.

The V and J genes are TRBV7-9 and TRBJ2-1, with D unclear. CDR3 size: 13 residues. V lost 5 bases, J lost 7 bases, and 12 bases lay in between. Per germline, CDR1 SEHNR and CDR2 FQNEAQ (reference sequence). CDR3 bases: TGTGCCAGCAGCCCCCCACGTCGGAATGAGCAGTTCTTC. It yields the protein CASSPPRRNEQFF.

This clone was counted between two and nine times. CDR3 nucleotide sequence: TGCAGCGCCCGCGGCGGGGGGTCTCGCACCGGGGAGCTGTTTTTT. This translates into CSARGGGSRTGELFF. The chain joins TRBV29-1 to TRBJ2-2, with 8 bases aligning to TRBD2. CDR1 SQVTM and CDR2 ANQGSEA come from the germline V gene. The CDR3 has 15 amino acids. Trimming took 7 bases from V and 4 from J; bases not matched to a gene: 11.

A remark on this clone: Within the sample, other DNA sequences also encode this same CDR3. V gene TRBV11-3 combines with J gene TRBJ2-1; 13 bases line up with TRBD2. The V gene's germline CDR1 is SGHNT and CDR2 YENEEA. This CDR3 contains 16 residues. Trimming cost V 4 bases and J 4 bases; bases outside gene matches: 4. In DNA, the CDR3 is TGTGCCAGCAGCTCAAGGACTAGCGGGAGTTACAATGAGCAGTTCTTC. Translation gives CASSSRTSGSYNEQFF.

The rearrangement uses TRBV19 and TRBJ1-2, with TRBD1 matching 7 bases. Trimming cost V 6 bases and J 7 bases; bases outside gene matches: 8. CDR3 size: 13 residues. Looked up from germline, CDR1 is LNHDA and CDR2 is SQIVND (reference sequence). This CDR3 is CASSEGQVRGYTF. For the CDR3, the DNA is TGTGCCAGTAGCGAAGGACAGGTGCGTGGCTACACCTTC.

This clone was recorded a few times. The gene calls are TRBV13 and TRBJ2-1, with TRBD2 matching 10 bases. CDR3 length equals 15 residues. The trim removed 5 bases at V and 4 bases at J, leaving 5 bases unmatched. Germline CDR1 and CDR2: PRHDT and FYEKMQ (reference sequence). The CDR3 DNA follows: TGTGCCAGCAGCCCGCCTAGCGGGGGATACAATGAGCAGTTCTTC. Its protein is CASSPPSGGYNEQFF.

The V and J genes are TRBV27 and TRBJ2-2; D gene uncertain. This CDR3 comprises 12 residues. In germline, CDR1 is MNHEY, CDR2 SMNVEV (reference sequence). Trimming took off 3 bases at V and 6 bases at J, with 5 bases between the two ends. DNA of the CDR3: TGTGCCAGCAGTTTCTACCCCGGGGAGCTGTTTTTT. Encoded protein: CASSFYPGELFF.

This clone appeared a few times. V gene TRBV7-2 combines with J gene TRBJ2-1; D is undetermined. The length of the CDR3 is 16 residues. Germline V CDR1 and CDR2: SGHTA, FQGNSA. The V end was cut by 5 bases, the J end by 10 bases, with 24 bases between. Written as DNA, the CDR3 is TGTGCCAGCAGCCCATTGTTAGAGACTGGCTCAATCGAGCAGTTCTTC. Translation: CASSPLLETGSIEQFF. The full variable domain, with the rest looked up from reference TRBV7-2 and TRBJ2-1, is GAGVSQSPSNKVTEKGKDVELRCDPISGHTALYWYRQSLGQGLEFLIYFQGNSAPDKSGLPSDRFSAERTGGSVSTLTIQRTQQEDSAVYLCASSPLLETGSIEQFFGPGTRLTVL.

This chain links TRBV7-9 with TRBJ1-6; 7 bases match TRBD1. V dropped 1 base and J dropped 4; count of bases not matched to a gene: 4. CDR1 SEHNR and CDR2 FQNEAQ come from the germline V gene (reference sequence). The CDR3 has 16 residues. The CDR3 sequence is CASSLEPGQYNSPLHF. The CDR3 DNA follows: TGTGCCAGCAGCTTAGAACCGGGACAGTATAATTCACCCCTCCACTTT.

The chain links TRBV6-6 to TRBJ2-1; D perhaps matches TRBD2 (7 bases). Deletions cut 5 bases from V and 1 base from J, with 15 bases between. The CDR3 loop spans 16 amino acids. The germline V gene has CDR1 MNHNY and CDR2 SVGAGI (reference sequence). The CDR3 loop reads CASSGGGRGSYNEQFF. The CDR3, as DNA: TGTGCCAGCAGTGGGGGGGGGCGAGGGTCCTACAATGAGCAGTTCTTC.

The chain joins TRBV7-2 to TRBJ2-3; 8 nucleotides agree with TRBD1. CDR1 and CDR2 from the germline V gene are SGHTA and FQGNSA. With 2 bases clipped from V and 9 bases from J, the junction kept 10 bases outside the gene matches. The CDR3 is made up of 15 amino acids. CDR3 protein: CASSLQGAPGFTQYF. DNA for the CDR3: TGTGCCAGCAGCTTACAGGGGGCGCCCGGGTTCACGCAGTATTTT.

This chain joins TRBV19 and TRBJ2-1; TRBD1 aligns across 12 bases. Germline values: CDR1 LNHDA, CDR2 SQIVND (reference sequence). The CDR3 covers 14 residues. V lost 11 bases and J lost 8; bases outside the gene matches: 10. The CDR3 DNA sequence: TGTGCCTCTCGGGACAGGGGGCTTGTAGATGAGCAGTTCTTC. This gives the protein CASRDRGLVDEQFF.

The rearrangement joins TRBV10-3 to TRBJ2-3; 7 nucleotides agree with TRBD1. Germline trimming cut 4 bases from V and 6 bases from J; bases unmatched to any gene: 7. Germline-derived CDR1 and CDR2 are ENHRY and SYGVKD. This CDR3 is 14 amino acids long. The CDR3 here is CAISVDRVADTQYF. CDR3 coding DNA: TGTGCCATCAGTGTCGACAGGGTGGCTGATACGCAGTATTTT.

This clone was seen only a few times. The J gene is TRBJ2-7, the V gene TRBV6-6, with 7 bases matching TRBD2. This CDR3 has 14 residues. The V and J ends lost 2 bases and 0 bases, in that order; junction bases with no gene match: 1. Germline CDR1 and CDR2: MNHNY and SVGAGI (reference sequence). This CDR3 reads CASSYGGVSYEQYF. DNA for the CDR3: TGTGCCAGCAGTTACGGGGGGGTCTCCTACGAGCAGTACTTC.

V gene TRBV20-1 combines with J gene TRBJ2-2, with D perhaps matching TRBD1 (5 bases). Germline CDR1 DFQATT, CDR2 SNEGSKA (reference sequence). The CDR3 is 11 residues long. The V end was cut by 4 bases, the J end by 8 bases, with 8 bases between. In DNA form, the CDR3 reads TGCAGTGCTATAAGGGGTGGGGAGCTGTTTTTT. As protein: CSAIRGGELFF.